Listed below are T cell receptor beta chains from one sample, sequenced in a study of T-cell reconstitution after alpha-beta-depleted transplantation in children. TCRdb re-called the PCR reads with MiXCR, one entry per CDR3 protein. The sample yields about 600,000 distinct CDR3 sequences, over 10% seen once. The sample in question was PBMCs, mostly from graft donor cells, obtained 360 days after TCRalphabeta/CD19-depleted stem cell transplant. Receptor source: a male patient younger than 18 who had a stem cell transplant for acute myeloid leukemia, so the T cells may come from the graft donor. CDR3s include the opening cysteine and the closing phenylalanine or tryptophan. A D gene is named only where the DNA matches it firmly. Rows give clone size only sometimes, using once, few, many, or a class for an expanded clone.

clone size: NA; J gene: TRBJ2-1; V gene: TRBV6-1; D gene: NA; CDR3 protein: CASSLLQAFYNEQFF; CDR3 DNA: TGTGCCAGCAGTCTCCTGCAGGCATTCTACAATGAGCAGTTCTTC
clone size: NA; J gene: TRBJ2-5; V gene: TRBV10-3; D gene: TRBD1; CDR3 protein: CAISRDSIRETQYF; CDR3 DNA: TGTGCCATTTCCCGGGACAGCATCCGGGAGACCCAGTACTTC
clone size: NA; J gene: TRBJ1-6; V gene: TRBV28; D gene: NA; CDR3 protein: CASSLGYGNNSPLHF; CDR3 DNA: TGTGCCAGCAGCCTAGGTTACGGCAATAATTCACCCCTCCACTTT
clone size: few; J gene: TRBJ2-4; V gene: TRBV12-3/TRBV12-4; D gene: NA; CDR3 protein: CASRIGSIQYF; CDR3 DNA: TGTGCCAGCAGGATAGGAAGCATTCAGTACTTC
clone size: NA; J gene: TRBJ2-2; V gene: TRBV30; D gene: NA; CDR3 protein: CAWSVLRQIPTGELFF; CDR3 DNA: TGTGCCTGGAGTGTACTCAGGCAGATTCCCACCGGGGAGCTGTTTTTT
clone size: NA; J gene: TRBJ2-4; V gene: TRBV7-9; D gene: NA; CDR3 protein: CASSPEAGKNIQYF; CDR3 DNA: TGTGCCAGCAGCCCAGAGGCTGGCAAAAACATTCAGTACTTC
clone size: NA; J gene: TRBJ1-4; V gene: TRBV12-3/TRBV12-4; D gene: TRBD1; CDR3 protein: CASSSGRTGVGEKLFF; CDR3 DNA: TGTGCCAGCAGTTCCGGGAGGACAGGGGTTGGTGAAAAACTGTTTTTT
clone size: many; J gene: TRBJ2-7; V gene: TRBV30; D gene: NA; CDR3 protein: CAWTSSYEQYF; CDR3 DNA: TGTGCCTGGACTAGCAGCTACGAGCAGTACTTC
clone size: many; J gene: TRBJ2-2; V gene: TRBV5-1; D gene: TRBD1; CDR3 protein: CASSVGQSTGELFF; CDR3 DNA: TGCGCCAGCAGCGTGGGACAGTCGACCGGGGAGCTGTTTTTT
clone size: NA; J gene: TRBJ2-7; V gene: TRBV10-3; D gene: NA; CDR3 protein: CAIRPPGTAYEQYF; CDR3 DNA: TGTGCCATCAGACCTCCCGGGACGGCCTACGAGCAGTACTTC
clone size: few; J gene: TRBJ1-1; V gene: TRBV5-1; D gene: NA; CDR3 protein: CASSLDTGPNTEAFF; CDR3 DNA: TGCGCCAGCAGCTTGGATACGGGACCGAACACTGAAGCTTTCTTT
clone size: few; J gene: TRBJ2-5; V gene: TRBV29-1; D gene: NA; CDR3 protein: CSVRQLLQETQYF; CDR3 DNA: TGCAGCGTTCGTCAGCTTCTCCAAGAGACCCAGTACTTC
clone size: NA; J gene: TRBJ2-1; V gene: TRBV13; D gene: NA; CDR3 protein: CASSFQTYEQFF; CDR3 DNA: TGTGCCAGCAGCTTCCAGACCTATGAGCAGTTCTTC
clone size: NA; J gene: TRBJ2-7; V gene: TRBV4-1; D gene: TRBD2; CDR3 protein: CASSTGLAVNEQYF; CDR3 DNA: TGCGCCAGCAGCACGGGACTAGCGGTAAACGAGCAGTACTTC
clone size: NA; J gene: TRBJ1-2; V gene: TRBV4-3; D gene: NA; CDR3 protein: CASSQDFRGWSGYTF; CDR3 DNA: TGCGCCAGCAGCCAAGACTTCCGAGGTTGGAGTGGCTACACCTTC
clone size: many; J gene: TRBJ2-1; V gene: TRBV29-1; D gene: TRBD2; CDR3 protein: CSAVSGSRYNEQFF; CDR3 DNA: TGCAGCGCTGTTAGCGGGAGTCGCTACAATGAGCAGTTCTTC
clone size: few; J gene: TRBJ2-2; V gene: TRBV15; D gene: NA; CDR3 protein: CATSETNTGELFF; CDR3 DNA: TGTGCCACCAGCGAGACTAACACCGGGGAGCTGTTTTTT
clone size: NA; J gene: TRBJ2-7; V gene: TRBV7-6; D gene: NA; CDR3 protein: CASSLSTVHEQYF; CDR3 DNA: TGTGCCAGCAGCTTATCGACAGTCCACGAGCAGTACTTC
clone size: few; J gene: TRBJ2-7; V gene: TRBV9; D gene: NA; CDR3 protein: CASSVSFSYEQYF; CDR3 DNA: TGTGCCAGCAGCGTATCCTTCTCCTACGAGCAGTACTTC
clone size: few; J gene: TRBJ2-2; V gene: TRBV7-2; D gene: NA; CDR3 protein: CASTRAGTSITGELFF; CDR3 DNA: TGTGCCAGCACCCGTGCGGGGACTTCCATCACCGGGGAGCTGTTTTTT
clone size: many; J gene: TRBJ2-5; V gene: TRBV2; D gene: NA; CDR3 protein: CASSEWPLMIETQYF; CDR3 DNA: TGTGCCAGCAGTGAATGGCCCTTGATGATCGAGACCCAGTACTTC
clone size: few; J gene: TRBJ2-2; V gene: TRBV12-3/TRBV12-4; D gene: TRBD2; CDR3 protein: CASNFRLAGGTGELFF; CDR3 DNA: TGTGCCAGCAACTTTAGACTAGCGGGAGGGACCGGGGAGCTGTTTTTT
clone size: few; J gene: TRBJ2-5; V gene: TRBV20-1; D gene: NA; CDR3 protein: CSASQGPLETQYF; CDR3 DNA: TGCAGTGCTAGTCAAGGTCCCCTAGAGACCCAGTACTTC
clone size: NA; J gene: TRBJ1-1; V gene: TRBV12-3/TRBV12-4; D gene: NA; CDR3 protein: CASTLHDRWAEKGTEAFF; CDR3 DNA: TGTGCCAGCACCCTGCACGACAGGTGGGCCGAAAAGGGTACTGAAGCTTTCTTT
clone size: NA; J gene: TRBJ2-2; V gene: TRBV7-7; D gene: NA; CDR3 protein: CASSFDITGELFF; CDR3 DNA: TGTGCTAGCAGCTTTGACATCACCGGGGAGCTGTTTTTT
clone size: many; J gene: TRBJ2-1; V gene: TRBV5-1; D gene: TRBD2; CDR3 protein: CASSLRAGDLYNEQFF; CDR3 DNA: TGCGCCAGCAGCTTGAGGGCGGGAGACTTATACAATGAGCAGTTCTTC
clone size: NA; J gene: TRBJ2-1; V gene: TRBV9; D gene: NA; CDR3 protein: CASSVGRLGHNEQFF; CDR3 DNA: TGTGCCAGCAGCGTAGGCCGGCTCGGTCACAATGAGCAGTTCTTC
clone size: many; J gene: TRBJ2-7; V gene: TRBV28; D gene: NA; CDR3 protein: CASSFRSSRGEQYF; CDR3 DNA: TGTGCCAGCAGTTTTCGAAGCTCTAGGGGCGAGCAGTACTTC
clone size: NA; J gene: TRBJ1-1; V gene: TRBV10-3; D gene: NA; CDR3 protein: CAISESLAIPLEAFF; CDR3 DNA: TGTGCCATCAGTGAGTCGTTGGCAATACCCCTCGAAGCTTTCTTT
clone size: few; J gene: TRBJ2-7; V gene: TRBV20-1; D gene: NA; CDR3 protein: CSARDQFHEQYF; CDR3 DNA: TGCAGTGCTAGAGATCAGTTTCACGAGCAGTACTTC
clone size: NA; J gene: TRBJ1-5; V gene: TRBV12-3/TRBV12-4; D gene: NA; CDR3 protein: CASSTGTPDQPQHF; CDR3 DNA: TGTGCCAGCAGCACAGGGACCCCCGATCAGCCCCAGCATTTT
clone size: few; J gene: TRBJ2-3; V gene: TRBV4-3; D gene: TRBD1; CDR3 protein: CASSLRGPQTHTDTQYF; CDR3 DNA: TGCGCCAGCAGCCTAAGGGGGCCGCAAACCCACACAGATACGCAGTATTTT
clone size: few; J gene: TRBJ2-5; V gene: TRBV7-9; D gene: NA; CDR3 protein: CASSLTTAGPETQYF; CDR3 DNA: TGTGCCAGCAGCTTAACGACTGCCGGTCCGGAGACCCAGTACTTC
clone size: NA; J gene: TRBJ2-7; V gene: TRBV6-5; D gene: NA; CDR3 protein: CASIQGHEQYF; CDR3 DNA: TGTGCCAGCATTCAGGGCCACGAGCAGTACTTC
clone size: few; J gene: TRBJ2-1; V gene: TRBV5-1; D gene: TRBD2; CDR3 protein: CASSLGLAGAVSYNEQFF; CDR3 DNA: TGCGCCAGCAGCTTGGGGCTAGCGGGAGCCGTCTCCTACAATGAGCAGTTCTTC
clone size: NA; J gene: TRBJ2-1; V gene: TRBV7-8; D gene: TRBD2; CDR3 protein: CASSQFLAGGDGYNEQFF; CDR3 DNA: TGTGCCAGCAGCCAGTTTTTAGCGGGAGGGGATGGTTACAATGAGCAGTTCTTC
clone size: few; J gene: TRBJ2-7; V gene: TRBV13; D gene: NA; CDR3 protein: CASSLGSGTYEQYF; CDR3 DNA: TGTGCCAGCAGCTTAGGTAGCGGTACCTACGAGCAGTACTTC
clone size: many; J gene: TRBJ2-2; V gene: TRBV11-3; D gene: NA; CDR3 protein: CASSLTSGELFF; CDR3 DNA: TGTGCCAGCAGTCTGACTTCCGGGGAGCTGTTTTTT
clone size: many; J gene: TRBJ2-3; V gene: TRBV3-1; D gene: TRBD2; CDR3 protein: CASSQDSGGSGDTQYF; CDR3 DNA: TGTGCCAGCAGCCAAGATAGTGGCGGGAGCGGGGATACGCAGTATTTT
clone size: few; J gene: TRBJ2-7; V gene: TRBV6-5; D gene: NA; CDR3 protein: CASTYMGVEQYF; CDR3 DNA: TGTGCCAGCACCTACATGGGGGTCGAGCAGTACTTC
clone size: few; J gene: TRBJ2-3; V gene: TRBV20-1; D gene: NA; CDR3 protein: CSAPGDGTDTQYF; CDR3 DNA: TGCAGTGCCCCCGGGGACGGCACAGATACGCAGTATTTT
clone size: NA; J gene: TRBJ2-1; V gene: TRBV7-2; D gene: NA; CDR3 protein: CASSLATGAPNQFF; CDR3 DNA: TGTGCCAGCAGCTTAGCCACTGGGGCTCCCAATCAGTTCTTC
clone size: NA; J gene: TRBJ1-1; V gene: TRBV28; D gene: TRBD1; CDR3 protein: CASSSYRGRTEAFF; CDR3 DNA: TGTGCCAGCAGTTCTTACAGGGGGCGGACTGAAGCTTTCTTT
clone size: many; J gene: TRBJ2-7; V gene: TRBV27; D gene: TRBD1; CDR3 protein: CASSLLLIPGTGKDEQYF; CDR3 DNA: TGTGCCAGCAGTTTATTGCTCATACCCGGGACAGGGAAAGACGAGCAGTACTTC
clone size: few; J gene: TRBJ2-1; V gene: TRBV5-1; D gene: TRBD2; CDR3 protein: CASSLGSGSIDNEQFF; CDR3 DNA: TGCGCCAGCAGCTTGGGAAGCGGGAGTATAGATAATGAGCAGTTCTTC
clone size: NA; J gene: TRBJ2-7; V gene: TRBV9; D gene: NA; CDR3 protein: CASSVGGSGAYEQYF; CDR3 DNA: TGTGCCAGCAGCGTAGGGGGTAGCGGAGCGTACGAGCAGTACTTC
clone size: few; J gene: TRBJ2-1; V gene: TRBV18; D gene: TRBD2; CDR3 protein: CASSSGLAGGRNEQFF; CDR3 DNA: TGTGCCAGCTCATCAGGACTAGCGGGAGGGCGAAATGAGCAGTTCTTC
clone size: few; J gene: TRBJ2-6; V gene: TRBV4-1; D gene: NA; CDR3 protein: CASSPPRHRSGANVLTF; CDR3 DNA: TGCGCCAGCAGCCCCCCGAGGCACCGCTCTGGGGCCAACGTCCTGACTTTC
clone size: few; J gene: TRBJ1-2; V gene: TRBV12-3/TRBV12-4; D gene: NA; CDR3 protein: CASSLNQGRFPF; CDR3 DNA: TGTGCCAGCAGCCTTAACCAGGGTAGATTTCCTTTC
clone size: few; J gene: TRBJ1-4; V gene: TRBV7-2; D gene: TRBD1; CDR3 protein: CASSLAPDRVNEKLFF; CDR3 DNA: TGTGCCAGCAGCTTAGCCCCTGACAGGGTGAATGAAAAACTGTTTTTT
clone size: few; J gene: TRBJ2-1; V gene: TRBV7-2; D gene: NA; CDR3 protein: CASSLTGPHYNEQFF; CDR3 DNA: TGTGCCAGCAGCTTAACAGGGCCTCACTACAATGAGCAGTTCTTC
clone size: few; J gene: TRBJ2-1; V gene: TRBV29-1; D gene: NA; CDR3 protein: CSVEGRTSEQFF; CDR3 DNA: TGCAGCGTTGAAGGCCGGACAAGTGAGCAGTTCTTC
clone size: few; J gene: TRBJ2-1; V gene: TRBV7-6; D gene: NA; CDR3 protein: CASSAALTYNEQFF; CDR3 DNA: TGTGCCAGCAGCGCCGCCCTAACCTACAATGAGCAGTTCTTC
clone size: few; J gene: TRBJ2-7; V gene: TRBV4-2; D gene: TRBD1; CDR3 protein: CASSQEMTGEYEQYF; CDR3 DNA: TGTGCCAGCAGCCAAGAGATGACAGGGGAATACGAGCAGTACTTC
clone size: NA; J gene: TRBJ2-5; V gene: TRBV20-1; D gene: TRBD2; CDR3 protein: CSTRRGGETQYF; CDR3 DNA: TGCAGTACCAGGAGGGGAGGGGAGACCCAGTACTTC
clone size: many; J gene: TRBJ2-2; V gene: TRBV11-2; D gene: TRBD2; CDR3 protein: CASSLYASAGGPGELFF; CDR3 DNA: TGTGCCAGCAGCTTATATGCTTCCGCGGGAGGCCCCGGGGAGCTGTTTTTT
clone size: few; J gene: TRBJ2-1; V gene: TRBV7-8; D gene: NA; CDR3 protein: CASSEAIADNEQFF; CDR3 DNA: TGTGCCAGCAGCGAGGCTATAGCGGACAATGAGCAGTTCTTC
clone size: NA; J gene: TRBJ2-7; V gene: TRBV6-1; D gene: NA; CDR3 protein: CASARAPASTYEQYF; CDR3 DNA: TGTGCCAGCGCAAGGGCGCCGGCCTCGACCTACGAGCAGTACTTC
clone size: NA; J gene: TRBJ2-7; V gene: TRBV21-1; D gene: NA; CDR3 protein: CASRADSVSYEQYF; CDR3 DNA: TGTGCCAGCAGGGCGGACAGTGTTTCCTACGAGCAGTACTTC